A single T cell receptor (beta chain) is shown here with its context. Sequenced by immunoSEQ multiplex PCR; TCRdb stores in-frame clones only, minus some. The table has fewer than 400,000 clones, roughly nine tenths seen once; the top ten hold approximately 18%. The data derive from a study of blood T cell repertoires in COVID-19. Across the whole study: Researchers got acute and convalescent COVID-19 samples from the United States, Italy and Spain. In each case, the material was cDNA or gDNA derived from T cells, B-cell-depleted T cells, or PBMCs.

The V gene lost 0 bases and the J gene lost 2 bases, with 6 bases spanning the gap. Germline lookup yields CDR1 LGHNA and CDR2 YSLEER. This CDR3 is built from 14 residues. Recovered participants had two consecutive negative NP/OP PCR tests, healthcare professional clearance, or symptom resolution. The sequence derives from a woman aged 25-40 years who had recovered from COVID-19. Source material: PBMCs or T cells enriched from blood (not recorded which). This chain uses TRBV4-3 with TRBJ2-3; D unclear. CDR3 region: CASSQDPHTDTQYF. CDR3 sequence (DNA): TGCGCCAGCAGCCAAGATCCCCACACAGATACGCAGTATTTT.